This TCR beta chain originates from a study of radiation and T cells in renal cell carcinoma (dated by TCRdb to 2020 to 2022). At the level of the whole study: In total, approximately 54 samples, comprising 25 or so tumors and some 27 peripheral blood samples, were subjected to TCR beta sequencing. The last blood draw occurred 4 weeks after radiation, at the same time as nephrectomy. Across all 50 or so samples, several million unique CDR3 nucleotide sequences encoding around 2,500,000 unique CDR3 amino acid sequences were identified. Study-level results and caveats: Because the trial had a single-armed design, the trial could not examine how radiation dose or scheduling affected the TCR repertoire. Because pretreatment tumor biopsies were not available, the baseline intratumoral presence of clonotypes could not be determined. In blood, the top tumor clonotypes increased between baseline and 2 weeks post-radiation and then shrank by 4 weeks, which suggests that tumor-resident clones expanded only transiently. Blood repertoire dynamics were not followed beyond 4 weeks after treatment.

This specimen's time point label, interpreted: blood 4 weeks post-SBRT, at nephrectomy. Read against the paper, the sample's treatment or condition label means: 15 Gy SBRT to primary tumor, nephrectomy 4 weeks later. The samples were drawn from a clinical trial, where primary renal cell carcinomas were treated with 15 Gy of stereotactic body radiation therapy and then removed by nephrectomy 4 weeks afterward. To follow tumor-enriched clonotypes, serial peripheral blood was collected from radiation-treated patients at baseline and at 2 weeks and 4 weeks after SBRT. Renal cell carcinoma with clear cell pathology was present in all patients. Genomic DNA for TCR sequencing was prepared using the QIAamp DNA Blood Mini Kit (Qiagen). Samples were included in the analyses only if all quality control checks were passed. With regard to this clone: Its target antigen remains unknown. It has no much larger one-base neighbor in the sample; base qualities were not kept.

The junction shows trimming of 3 bases on V and 0 bases on J, and the gene matches do not reach 7 bases of it. Via the germline V gene (reference sequence), CDR1 is SGHNT and CDR2 YYREEE. Inclusive of the bounding cysteine and phenylalanine, the CDR3 is 18 residues long. Only the CDR3 DNA stays, 54 bases, in frame from base 1. TCR beta libraries were generated from genomic DNA with the immunoSEQ kit, following the manufacturer's recommendations. To prepare libraries, a first multiplex PCR with proprietary primers was run, followed by a second PCR that added unique barcodes, and a bead cleanup was done after each round. A kit-provided positive control reaction and a negative control reaction were included in every sample batch. The final libraries underwent checking on an Agilent 4200 TapeStation D1000 ScreenTape, volumetric pooling, and quantification by qPCR. An Illumina NextSeq500 fitted with a MidOutput 150-cycle cartridge performed the sequencing, running 156 Read1 cycles and 15 Index1 cycles with the kit's custom primers. The pooled library was loaded at 1.0 pM with 20% PhiX control spiked in. From the authors' description of their analysis: The vendor-processed data were analyzed in R, and a clonotype was defined as all T cells that share the same CDR3 nucleotide sequence. In the clone abundance analyses, frequencies were normalized to the 10,000 most abundant clones in each sample. Public T cell clones, which averaged fewer than five per sample, were excluded before analysis. A difference in abundance of at least 32-fold between compartments was used to define tumor-enriched and baseline blood-enriched clonotypes. A beta-binomial differential abundance model was applied to find clonotypes that expanded or contracted between blood time points. Tumor-blood repertoire similarity was measured with the Baroni-Urbani and Buser coefficient, and groups were compared using two-tailed Wilcoxon tests in R. TCRdb provides this immuneACCESS table in a form limited to in-frame rearrangements. Some clones are lacking; in checked studies, under half of them reflect an unresolved V gene, and why the rest are absent is not known. That table furnishes V, J and clone size, whereas the DNA furnished D and trimming. This sample comprises 120,000 to 150,000 clones, roughly 90% of them detected only once. About a sixth of the sample lies in the top ten.

The sequence links TRBV5-4 to TRBJ2-6; 9 bases in the middle match TRBD1. The TCR originated in a woman aged 45-65 years with renal cell carcinoma. The source was blood, collected from a patient whose treatment included radiotherapy and nephrectomy. The bases read TGTGCCAGCAGCTGGGGGGACAGGGACCTCTCTGGGGCCAACGTCCTGACTTTC. Translation gives CASSWGDRDLSGANVLTF.